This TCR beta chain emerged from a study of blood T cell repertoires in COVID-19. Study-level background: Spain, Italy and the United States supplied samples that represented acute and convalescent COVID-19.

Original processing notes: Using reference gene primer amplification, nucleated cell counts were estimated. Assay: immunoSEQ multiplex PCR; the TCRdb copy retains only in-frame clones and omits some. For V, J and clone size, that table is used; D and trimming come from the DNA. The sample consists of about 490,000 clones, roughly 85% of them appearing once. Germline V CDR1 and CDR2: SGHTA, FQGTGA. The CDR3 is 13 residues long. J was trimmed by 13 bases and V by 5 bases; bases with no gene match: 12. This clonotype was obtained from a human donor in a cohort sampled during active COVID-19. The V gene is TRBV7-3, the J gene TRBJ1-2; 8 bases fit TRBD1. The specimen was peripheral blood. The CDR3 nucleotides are TGTGCCAGCAGCCCCACGACAGGGGCCTCTTTCACCTTC. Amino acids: CASSPTTGASFTF.